These 14 T cell receptor beta chains originate from one sample sequenced in a study of T cells in Graves' hyperthyroidism and ophthalmopathy. Amplification targeted TCR beta CDR3 regions from RNA transcripts. HTBI primers were used for first-round RT-PCR of the TCR CDR3. TCRdb reprocessed the multiplex PCR reads with MiXCR, giving one entry per CDR3 protein. The sample carries more than 550,000 distinct CDR3 sequences, nearly 45% recorded once. Sequenced input: peripheral blood or thyroid tissue (not recorded which). These receptors were collected from an adult man with Graves' disease, either hyperthyroidism or ophthalmopathy (not recorded which).

The chain combines TRBV9 with TRBJ1-3; no definite D call. V was trimmed by 4 bases and J by 0 bases, leaving 8 bases between them. Germline V lookup: CDR1 SGDLS, CDR2 YYNGEE. This CDR3 is 14 amino acids long. This CDR3 is CASSPTDSGNTIYF. CDR3 nucleotide sequence: TGTGCCAGCAGCCCAACTGACTCTGGAAACACCATATATTTT.

CDR3 DNA sequence: TGTGCCAGCAGGTCGACAGGGCAGACTGAAGCTTTCTTT. Protein product: CASRSTGQTEAFF. The chain is built from TRBV6-1 and TRBJ1-1, with TRBD1 matching over 7 bases. The J segment lost 5 bases and the V segment lost 6 bases, leaving 6 bases of the junction unmatched. The CDR3 covers 13 residues. CDR1 and CDR2 (germline): MNHNS, SASEGT.

The V gene is TRBV12-5, the J gene TRBJ1-2; no firm D call. This CDR3 contains 11 residues. The germline V gene encodes CDR1 LGHNT and CDR2 FRNRAP. Between the trimmed V and J ends, which lost 2 bases and 6 bases, there was a span of 4 bases. CDR3 amino acids: CASGLYHGYTF. CDR3 sequence (DNA): TGTGCTAGTGGTTTGTACCATGGCTACACCTTC.

Of note for this clonotype: A read error may explain this, as a much larger clone is one base away. The rearrangement joins TRBV5-1 to TRBJ1-6; 7 nucleotides match TRBD1. Germline loops: CDR1 SGHRS, CDR2 YFSETQ. This CDR3 region has 14 residues. The CDR3 bases are TGCGCCAGCAGCCAGGACAGGCAGAATTCACCCCTCCGCTTT. Translating it yields CASSQDRQNSPLRF.

The chain has TRBV6-1 and TRBJ1-3; no reliable D call. The V end lost 6 bases, the J end lost 7 bases, and 19 bases lay between the germline ends. CDR3 length equals 15 residues. Looked up from germline, CDR1 is MNHNS and CDR2 is SASEGT. The CDR3 DNA follows: TGTGCCAGCAGGGCCCTCCCGACTACAGTCAACACCATATATTTT. It yields the protein CASRALPTTVNTIYF.

The gene calls are TRBV7-2 and TRBJ2-5, with a possible D match to TRBD1 (6 bases). Germline V CDR1 and CDR2: SGHTA, FQGNSA. The CDR3 totals 14 residues. Trimming shortened V by 5 bases and J by 6 bases, and 16 bases separated the two germline ends. The CDR3 DNA reads TGTGCCAGCAGCCAAGAAGGGGGTCCAAAGACCCAGTACTTC. It yields the protein CASSQEGGPKTQYF.

The chain employs TRBV7-2 and TRBJ2-7; D is possibly TRBD1 (5 bases). The CDR3 covers 13 residues. The germline V gene has CDR1 SGHTA and CDR2 FQGNSA. Trimming stripped 5 bases from V and 5 bases from J, with 13 bases between. Written as DNA, the CDR3 is TGTGCCAGCAGCCCGGACATGAAAGACGAGCAGTACTTC. It yields the protein CASSPDMKDEQYF.

This clonotype was observed at least ten times. The rearrangement joins TRBV25-1 to TRBJ2-7; maybe TRBD2 (6 bases). Per the germline V gene, CDR1 is MGHDK and CDR2 is SYGVNS. This CDR3 is built from 12 residues. The ends were cut back, 6 bases at V and 6 bases at J, with 12 bases in the middle. CDR3 protein: CASSAGPREQYF. As DNA, the CDR3 is TGTGCCAGCAGCGCGGGACCCCGCGAGCAGTACTTC.

The chain is built from TRBV11-2 and TRBJ1-6, with D perhaps TRBD1 (5 bases). The CDR3 length is 13 residues. Trimming took off 11 bases at V and 10 bases at J, with 18 bases between the two ends. Germline V gene sequence: CDR1 SGHAT, CDR2 FQNNGV. The CDR3 sequence is CAPQPGGWSPLHF. In DNA, the CDR3 is TGTGCCCCCCAACCGGGGGGTTGGTCACCCCTCCACTTT.

The J gene is TRBJ1-6, the V gene TRBV9; 7 bases are a match to TRBD1. This CDR3 spans 15 amino acids. Germline V lookup: CDR1 SGDLS, CDR2 YYNGEE. V was pared by 3 bases and J by 8 bases, with 8 bases of the junction left unmatched. CDR3 nucleotides: TGTGCCAGCAGCGCTAGGGGACAGCCCTATTCACCCCTCCACTTT. Its protein is CASSARGQPYSPLHF.

Turning to this clonotype: This may come from a read error, since a much larger clone is one base off. This chain connects TRBV29-1 to TRBJ2-2; D may correspond to TRBD1 or TRBD2 (5 bases each). CDR1 is SQVTM, CDR2 ANQGSEA, per germline. Trimming cost V 1 base and J 7 bases, with 16 bases left between them. The CDR3 is made up of 15 amino acids. CDR3 amino acids: CSVEGTLGLGGELFF. In DNA form, the CDR3 reads TGCAGCGTTGAAGGGACACTAGGTTTAGGCGGGGAGCTGTTTTTT.

This clonotype was counted a few times. In DNA form, the CDR3 reads TGTGCCAGCAGGCCGGGACTCCCGTACCAAGAGACCCAGTACTTC. The encoded protein is CASRPGLPYQETQYF. J is TRBJ2-5 and V is TRBV12-3 or TRBV12-4; possible D gene TRBD2, 6 bases. The V gene lost 6 bases and the J gene lost 0 bases, with 14 bases spanning the gap. CDR3 length: 15 residues.

The chain is built from TRBV20-1 and TRBJ2-2, with 7 positions matching TRBD1. Germline V gene sequence: CDR1 DFQATT, CDR2 SNEGSKA (reference sequence). With V trimmed by 6 bases and J by 6 bases, 7 bases remained unmatched. This CDR3 spans 13 amino acids. CDR3 loop: CSAITGVAGELFF. The DNA for the CDR3 is TGCAGTGCCATAACAGGGGTGGCCGGGGAGCTGTTTTTT.

Notes on this clonotype: The germline gene is not matched at one end of the junction; a read error may be the cause. The chain carries TRBV25-1 and TRBJ2-6; no clear D gene. The CDR3 runs to 16 residues. The germline V gene has CDR1 MGHDK and CDR2 SYGVNS. This CDR3 is CASSEFGSPGANVLTF. The DNA of the CDR3 is TGTGCCAGCAGCGAATTCGGCAGCCCCGGGGCCAACGTCCTGACTTTC.